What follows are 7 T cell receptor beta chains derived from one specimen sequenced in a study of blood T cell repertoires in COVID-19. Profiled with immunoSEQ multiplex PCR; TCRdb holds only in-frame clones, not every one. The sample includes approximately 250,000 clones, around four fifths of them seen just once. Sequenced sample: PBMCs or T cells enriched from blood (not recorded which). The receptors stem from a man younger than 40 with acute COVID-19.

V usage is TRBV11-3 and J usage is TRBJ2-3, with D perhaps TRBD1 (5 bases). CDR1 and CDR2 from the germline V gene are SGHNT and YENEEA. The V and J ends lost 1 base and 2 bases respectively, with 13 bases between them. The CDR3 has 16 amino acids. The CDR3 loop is CASSLGLTGYTDTQYF. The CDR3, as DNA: TGTGCCAGCAGCTTAGGTCTAACAGGATACACAGATACGCAGTATTTT.

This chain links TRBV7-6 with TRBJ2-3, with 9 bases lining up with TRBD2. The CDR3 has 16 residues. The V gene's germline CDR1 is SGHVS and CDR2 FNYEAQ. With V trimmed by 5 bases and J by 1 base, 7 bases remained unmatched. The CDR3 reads CASSPWASGGTDTQYF. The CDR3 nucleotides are TGTGCCAGCAGCCCATGGGCTAGCGGGGGCACAGATACGCAGTATTTT.

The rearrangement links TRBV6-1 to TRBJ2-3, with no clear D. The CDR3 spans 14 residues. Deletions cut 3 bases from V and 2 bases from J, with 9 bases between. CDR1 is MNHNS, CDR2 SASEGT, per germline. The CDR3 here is CASSDVWATDTQYF. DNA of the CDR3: TGTGCCAGCAGTGATGTGTGGGCCACAGATACGCAGTATTTT.

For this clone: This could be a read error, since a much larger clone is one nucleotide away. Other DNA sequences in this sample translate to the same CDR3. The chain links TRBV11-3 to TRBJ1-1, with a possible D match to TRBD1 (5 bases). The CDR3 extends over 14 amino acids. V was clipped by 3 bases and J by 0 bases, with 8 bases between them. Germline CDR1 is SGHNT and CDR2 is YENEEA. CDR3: CASSLTAMNTEAFF. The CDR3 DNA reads TGTGCCAGCAGCTTGACAGCTATGAACACTGAAGCTTTCTTT.

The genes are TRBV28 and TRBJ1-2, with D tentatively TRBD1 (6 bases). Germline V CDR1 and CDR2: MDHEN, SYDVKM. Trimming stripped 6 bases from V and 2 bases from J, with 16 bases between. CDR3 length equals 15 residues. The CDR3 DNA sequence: TGTGCCAGCAGGCCTACAGGGAGATCGAACTATGGCTACACCTTC. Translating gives CASRPTGRSNYGYTF.

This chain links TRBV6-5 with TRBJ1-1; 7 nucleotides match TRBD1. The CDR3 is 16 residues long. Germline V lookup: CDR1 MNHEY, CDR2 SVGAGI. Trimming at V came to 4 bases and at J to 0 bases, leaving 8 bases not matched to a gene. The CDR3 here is CASSSTRQGMNTEAFF. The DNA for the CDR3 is TGTGCCAGCAGTTCCACCCGACAGGGAATGAACACTGAAGCTTTCTTT.

CDR3 sequence (DNA): TGTGCCAGCAGTGAAGAGGCAGGGCCCTCAACCTACGAGCAGTACGTC. Translating it yields CASSEEAGPSTYEQYV. This chain joins TRBV6-1 and TRBJ2-7; tentative D call: TRBD1 (5 bases). The germline V gene encodes CDR1 MNHNS and CDR2 SASEGT. This CDR3 has 16 amino acids. V was clipped by 1 base and J by 2 bases, with 15 bases between them.